This T cell receptor beta chain is drawn from a study of CD8+ T cells in alopecia areata. Turning to the study itself: By percentage of affected scalp area, the severity of treated patients was scored.

Sample treatment: oral pan-JAK inhibitor, 5-10 mg twice daily. Both peripheral blood and punch biopsies of lesional scalp skin were obtained from patients who had alopecia areata. This clone was picked up a small number of times. The antigen is unknown. As the sequencing template, cDNA was produced by extracting RNA and reverse transcribing it. Sequencing used immunoSEQ multiplex PCR; TCRdb keeps in-frame clones, though not all of them. The sample carries about 97,000 clones, 55% to 75% recorded once. Trimming took off 0 bases at V and 4 bases at J, with 10 bases between the two ends. The CDR3 is 13 amino acids. The germline gives CDR1 GTSNPN, CDR2 SVGIG (reference sequence). Study observations and caveats: Persistence of many expanded lesional clones was seen in scalp and blood during tofacitinib.

The chain carries TRBV30 and TRBJ2-7; perhaps D is TRBD1 or TRBD2 (5 bases each). This TCR came from a human donor with alopecia areata. The material sequenced was CD8+ T cells sorted from blood, taken at approximately week 61, from a patient treated with tofacitinib. The CDR3 sequence: CAWSVSGGYEQYF. DNA of the CDR3: TGTGCCTGGAGTGTATCTGGGGGATACGAGCAGTACTTC.